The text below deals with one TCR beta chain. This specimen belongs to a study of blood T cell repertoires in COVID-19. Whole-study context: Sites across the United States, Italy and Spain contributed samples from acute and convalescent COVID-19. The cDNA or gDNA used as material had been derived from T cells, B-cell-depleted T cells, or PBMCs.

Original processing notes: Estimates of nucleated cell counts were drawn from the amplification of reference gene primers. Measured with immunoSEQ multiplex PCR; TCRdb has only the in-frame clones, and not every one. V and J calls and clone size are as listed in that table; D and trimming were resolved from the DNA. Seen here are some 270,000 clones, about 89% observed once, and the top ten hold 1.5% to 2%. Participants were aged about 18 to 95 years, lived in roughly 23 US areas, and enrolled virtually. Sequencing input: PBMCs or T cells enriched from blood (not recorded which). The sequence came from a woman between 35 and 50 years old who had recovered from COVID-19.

CDR3 region: CSVGRTAMRTEAFF. The CDR3 nucleotides are TGCAGCGTCGGCAGGACAGCTATGCGTACTGAAGCTTTCTTT. J is TRBJ1-1 and V is TRBV29-1; D is possibly TRBD1 (6 bases). Trimming shortened V by 6 bases and J by 5 bases, and 19 bases separated the two germline ends. The CDR3 contains 14 residues. From germline, CDR1 is SQVTM and CDR2 ANQGSEA.